The source of this TCR beta chain is a study of immune heterogeneity within non-small cell lung tumors. Germline CDR1 is LNHDA and CDR2 is SQIVND (reference sequence). The CDR3 extends over 14 amino acids. V was clipped by 4 bases and J by 4 bases; unmatched bases: 4. TCRs were amplified from about 620 ng gDNA of bulk tumor per sample. Surgery yielded several widely spaced biopsies per primary tumor. Curative surgery was performed on patients who had untreated, newly diagnosed non-small cell lung cancer. Having surgery with curative intent, the donors were patients newly diagnosed with non-small cell lung cancer. Amplifying TCR beta CDR3 involved multiplex PCR carried out with 32 V and 13 J primers. TCRdb reanalysed the multiplex PCR reads using MiXCR and keeps one entry per CDR3 protein. This sample yields approximately 19,000 distinct CDR3 sequences, of which roughly 29% are seen a single time; roughly 4.5% belongs to the top ten.

By sample fraction, this clonotype is medium-sized. Specimen: lung tumor tissue. The chain employs TRBV19 and TRBJ2-7, with 10 positions matching TRBD1. This clonotype was obtained from a man between 40 and 49 years old with non-small cell lung cancer. CDR3 loop: CASSRGTGVYEQYF. The CDR3 DNA sequence: TGTGCCAGTAGTAGAGGGACAGGGGTTTACGAGCAGTACTTC.